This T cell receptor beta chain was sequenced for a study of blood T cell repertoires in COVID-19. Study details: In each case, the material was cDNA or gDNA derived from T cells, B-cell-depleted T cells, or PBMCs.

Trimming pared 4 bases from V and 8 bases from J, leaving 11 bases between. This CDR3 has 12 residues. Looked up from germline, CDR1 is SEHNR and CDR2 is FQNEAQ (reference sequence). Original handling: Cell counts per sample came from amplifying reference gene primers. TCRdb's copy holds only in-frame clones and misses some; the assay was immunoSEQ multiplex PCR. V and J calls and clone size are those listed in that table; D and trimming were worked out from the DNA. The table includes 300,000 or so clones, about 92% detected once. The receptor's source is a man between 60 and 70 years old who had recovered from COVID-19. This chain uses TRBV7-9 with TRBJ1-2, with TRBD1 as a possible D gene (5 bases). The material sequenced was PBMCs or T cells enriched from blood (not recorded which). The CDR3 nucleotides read TGTGCCAGCAGCTCCAGGGAAGGCGGCTACACCTTC. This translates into CASSSREGGYTF.